This passage covers 2 T cell receptor beta chains from one sample sequenced in a study of OX40 agonist ivuxolimab in advanced cancers. Measured with immunoSEQ multiplex PCR; TCRdb has only the in-frame clones, and not every one. Among approximately 90,000 clones listed, about 89% were seen once. Sequences were derived from CD4+ or CD8+ T cells sorted from blood, sampled in a trial of the OX40 agonist ivuxolimab. The receptors here all came from an adult with an advanced solid tumor such as melanoma, head and neck, liver or kidney cancer.

V and J are TRBV30 and TRBJ2-5; no reliable D call. The last part of the DNA fits TRBJ2-7 better; the J call may be wrong. The CDR3 runs to 13 residues. Germline V CDR1 and CDR2: GTSNPN, SVGIG (reference sequence). This CDR3 reads CAWSVVIGNEQYF. Here the CDR3 DNA reads TGTGCCTGGAGTGTGGTCATCGGAAACGAGCAGTACTTC.

CDR3 sequence (DNA): TGTGCCAGCTCACCACCGGAGGGCATGAACACTGAAGCTTTCTTT. The encoded protein is CASSPPEGMNTEAFF. The V gene is TRBV18, the J gene TRBJ1-1; D ambiguous. This CDR3 region has 15 residues. V was pared by 0 bases and J by 0 bases, with 8 bases between. Germline loops: CDR1 KGHSH, CDR2 LQKENI.